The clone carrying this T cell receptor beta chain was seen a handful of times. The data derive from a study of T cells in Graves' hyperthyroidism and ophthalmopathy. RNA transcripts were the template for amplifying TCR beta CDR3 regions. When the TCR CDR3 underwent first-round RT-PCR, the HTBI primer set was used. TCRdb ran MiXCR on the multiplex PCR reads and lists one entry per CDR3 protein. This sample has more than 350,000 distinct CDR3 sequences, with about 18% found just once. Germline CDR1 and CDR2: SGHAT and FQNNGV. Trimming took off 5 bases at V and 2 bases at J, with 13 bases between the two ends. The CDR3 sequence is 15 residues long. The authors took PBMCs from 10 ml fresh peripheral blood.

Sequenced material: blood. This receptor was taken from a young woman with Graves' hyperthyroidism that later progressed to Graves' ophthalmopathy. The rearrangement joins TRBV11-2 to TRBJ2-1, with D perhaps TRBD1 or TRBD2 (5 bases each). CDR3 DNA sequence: TGTGCCAGCAGCATCCGGGACGGAGCCTACAATGAGCAGTTCTTC. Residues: CASSIRDGAYNEQFF.